This T cell receptor (beta chain) comes out of a study of T cell responses to AZD1222 COVID-19 vaccine listed by TCRdb under 2021. Background for the entire study: AZD1222 recipients given second doses at about 4 weeks or at about 12 weeks were pooled, since spike-specific TCR depth and breadth were not found to differ between the two schedules. TCR sequencing covered fewer than 250 trial participants: about 210 given two doses of AZD1222 and about 26 given two doses of MenACWY control vaccine. Trial participants were enrolled by age into subgroups of 18-55, 56-69 and 70-plus years, and around 150, 29 and 61 TCR-sequenced participants, respectively, were included in these subgroups.

The time point tag for this specimen amounts to: baseline before first vaccination. The vaccinee samples were drawn from two UK trials, COV001 and COV002, one of which was a single-blind randomized controlled phase 2/3 trial testing AZD1222 (ChAdOx1 nCoV-19) in healthy adults. Trial participant PBMC samples were collected at day 0 and day 28 after the second dose for TCRbeta chain sequencing. The V end loses 6 bases and the J end loses 5 bases, and a stretch of 13 bases separates them. CDR1 LNHDA and CDR2 SQIVND were looked up in the germline V gene (reference sequence). The CDR3 sequence holds 13 residues, the cysteine and phenylalanine included. CDR3 DNA only is kept here, 39 bases in frame from base 1. Comment on this clone: Its binding antigen is unknown. No base-level quality is on record; no much larger clone is a single base apart.

The CDR3 regions of human TCRbeta chains were subjected to immunosequencing. Regarding the original processing steps: TCRs in the repertoires were compared against a reference library of SARS-CoV-2-specific TCRs that had been generated with the MIRA antigen-specificity platform. Breadth was defined as the fraction of unique TCRs that were SARS-CoV-2-associated, and depth was defined as the fraction of total T cells that were SARS-CoV-2-associated. Using the MIRA data, every spike-specific TCR was mapped to the spike region that the TCR reacted to and assigned to either a CD4 or a CD8 class. Log10-transformed breadth and depth values were compared by one-way ANOVA with Sidak's multiple comparisons tests. Sourced from immuneACCESS, this table was stored by TCRdb with only in-frame sequences that have V and J called. A share of the clones is absent; for the studies checked, an unresolved V gene accounts for under half, and the remainder has no known explanation. The V and J calls and clone size are taken from that table; D and trimming were inferred from the DNA. The sample table shows roughly 100,000 clones, and around 94% are seen once. About 2.2% of the sample is in the top ten clones.

Here is what the overall study found, with its caveats: Epitopes outside the regions mutated in the B.1.351 and B.1.1.7 variants were reportedly recognized by nearly half of the unique spike-specific TCRs. Because no day 14 peak-response samples were available, repertoires were characterized only after the peak T cell response. In the small 56-69-year group, the increase in depth fell short of significance, most likely because of low power. Conclusions about previously exposed vaccinees are limited, since just a handful of AZD1222 recipients were seropositive for SARS-CoV-2 at baseline. Most participants were white British and females outnumbered males, and the authors suggested that clonal diversity may have been underestimated. After two AZD1222 doses, spike-specific TCR breadth and depth were significantly higher than at day 0 and than in MenACWY recipients. The vaccine-associated CD4 TCRs covered the entire spike protein, and the dominant responses fell in regions 160-218 and 743-854.

Sample: peripheral blood, taken on day 0 of AZD1222 vaccination. The chain joins TRBV19 to TRBJ1-1; the best D guess is TRBD1, with 6 bases matching. The receptor was derived from an adult in good health. The CDR3 in this case is CASRLGAVTEAFF. At the DNA level, the sequence is TGTGCCAGTAGGTTGGGGGCTGTAACTGAAGCTTTCTTT.